The present TCR beta chain was sequenced within a study of blood T cell repertoires in COVID-19. Profiling relied on immunoSEQ multiplex PCR, and the TCRdb table lists in-frame clones only, not all of them. The table has hundreds of thousands of clones, 65% to 90% seen once. Seattle enrolled patients during active infection and tracked them longitudinally. Germline assignment: CDR1 MRHNA and CDR2 SNTAGT. This CDR3 has 13 residues. Trimming left V 0 bases short and J 5 bases short, with 7 bases between. The sample taken for sequencing was peripheral blood. The sequence came from a woman aged 70 to 79 with COVID-19, enrolled during active disease. The chain joins TRBV6-4 to TRBJ1-1; D is ambiguous. The CDR3 DNA reads as TGTGCCAGCAGTGACTCTTGGGCGACTGAAGCTTTCTTT. Encoded protein: CASSDSWATEAFF.